A single sample is the source of the 7 T cell receptor beta chains below, sequenced in a study of control samples from healthy donors and cancer patients. Profiled with immunoSEQ multiplex PCR; TCRdb holds only in-frame clones, not every one. The data show 100,000 to 150,000 clones, 85% to 95% seen once. Sequencing was performed on PBMCs. The receptor set was obtained from a man aged 80 or over with head and neck cancer.

The V gene is TRBV19, the J gene TRBJ2-1, with D perhaps TRBD1 or TRBD2 (5 bases each). Trimming stripped 3 bases from V and 6 bases from J, with 9 bases between. From germline, CDR1 is LNHDA and CDR2 SQIVND (reference sequence). There are 13 residues in the CDR3. DNA for the CDR3: TGTGCCAGTAGTATCGGGACGGCCAATGAGCAGTTCTTC. Its translation is CASSIGTANEQFF. The full variable domain, with the rest looked up from reference TRBV19 and TRBJ2-1, is DGGITQSPKYLFRKEGQNVTLSCEQNLNHDAMYWYRQDPGQGLRLIYYSQIVNDFQKGDIAEGYSVSREKKESFPLTVTSAQKNPTAFYLCASSIGTANEQFFGPGTRLTVL.

This sequence joins TRBV14 and TRBJ2-1; 13 nucleotides align to TRBD2. The germline V gene has CDR1 SGHDN and CDR2 FVKESK. The CDR3 length is 21 residues. The V and J ends lost 6 bases and 1 base, in that order; junction bases with no gene match: 18. The CDR3 DNA reads as TGTGCCAGCAGTAGGGGACAGGGGACTAGCGGGACCTTAACATCCTACAATGAGCAGTTCTTC. Protein sequence: CASSRGQGTSGTLTSYNEQFF.

The chain carries TRBV6-5 and TRBJ1-1, with D possibly being TRBD1 (6 bases). The CDR3 has 15 amino acids. Per the germline V gene, CDR1 is MNHEY and CDR2 is SVGAGI. V was cut by 0 bases and J by 6 bases, with 14 bases left in between. In DNA, the CDR3 is TGTGCCAGCAGTTACTCGCTTTTTTCAGGGGCTGAAGCTTTCTTT. Encoded protein: CASSYSLFSGAEAFF.

This chain uses TRBV12-3 or TRBV12-4 with TRBJ2-5; 10 bases are a match to TRBD1. The CDR3 runs 12 residues. With 9 bases clipped from V and 4 bases from J, the junction kept 2 bases outside the gene matches. CDR3 sequence reads: CASRTGGETQYF. The DNA for the CDR3 is TGTGCCAGTAGGACAGGGGGAGAGACCCAGTACTTC.

V is TRBV5-5 and J is TRBJ2-7, with D possibly being TRBD1 (6 bases). Germline values: CDR1 SGHKS, CDR2 YYEKEE (reference sequence). This CDR3 has 15 residues. V dropped 3 bases and J dropped 2 bases, with 15 bases sitting between them. The CDR3 DNA sequence: TGTGCCAGCAGCTCCATTATTTACAGGGCCTACGAGCAGTACTTC. Protein sequence: CASSSIIYRAYEQYF. Full variable domain (remainder filled in from reference TRBV5-5 and TRBJ2-7): DAGVTQSPTHLIKTRGQQVTLRCSPISGHKSVSWYQQVLGQGPQFIFQYYEKEERGRGNFPDRFSARQFPNYSSELNVNALLLGDSALYLCASSSIIYRAYEQYFGPGTRLTVT.

This clone appeared a single time. The chain employs TRBV6-6 and TRBJ1-1; D uncertain. The CDR3 is 13 residues long. From germline, CDR1 is MNHNY and CDR2 SVGAGI (reference sequence). V was trimmed by 6 bases and J by 2 bases, leaving 10 bases between them. The CDR3 DNA follows: TGTGCCAGCAGCTCAACAGAAAACACTGAAGCTTTCTTT. Translated: CASSSTENTEAFF.

V gene TRBV9 combines with J gene TRBJ1-3; TRBD1 is a possible D gene (5 bases). V lost 4 bases, J lost 0 bases, and 17 bases lay in between. CDR1 is SGDLS, CDR2 YYNGEE, per germline. CDR3 length: 17 amino acids. The CDR3 region is CASSPRGVPNSGNTIYF. CDR3 DNA sequence: TGTGCCAGCAGCCCGAGGGGAGTTCCTAACTCTGGAAACACCATATATTTT.